The T cell receptor beta chain under discussion was sequenced for a study of shared clonotypes between healthy human individuals. TCRdb's copy holds only in-frame clones and misses some; the assay was immunoSEQ multiplex PCR. The repertoire holds roughly 1,000,000 clones, approximately 80% seen once, with 0.6% to 0.7% in the top ten. The origin of this receptor is a young man in good health. Some clones in this sample may be carry-over from other donors' samples. Sequenced input: memory CD4+ T cells from PBMCs. The subset is: CD45RA-negative fraction.

The CDR3 is CASSSPRLDYNEQFF. CDR3 nucleotide sequence: TGTGCCAGCAGTTCCCCGAGACTAGACTACAATGAGCAGTTCTTC. This chain links TRBV27 with TRBJ2-1, with D possibly TRBD2 on 6 matching bases. Trimming left V 4 bases short and J 3 bases short, with 13 bases between. Germline lookup yields CDR1 MNHEY and CDR2 SMNVEV (reference sequence). This CDR3 comprises 15 residues.